The present entry profiles one T cell receptor beta chain with its context. Its antigen is unidentified. This specimen comes from a study of OX40 agonist ivuxolimab in advanced cancers. From germline, CDR1 is LNHDA and CDR2 SQIVND (reference sequence). This CDR3 spans 13 amino acids. Trimming removed 4 bases from V and 1 base from J, with 7 bases in between. The study, taken as a whole, reports: There were, on average, more expanded clones in CD8+ T cells than in CD4+. Several nonresponders also turned out to have low normalized T-cell clonal expansion. Partial responders at 0.1-3.0 mg/kg showed near-lowest clonal expansion.

Using immunoSEQ multiplex PCR, the repertoire was profiled, and TCRdb retains in-frame clones only, with some absent. The sample contains about 80,000 clones, approximately 90% of which appear only once. The receptor's source is an adult with an advanced solid tumor such as melanoma, head and neck, liver or kidney cancer. The chain joins TRBV19 to TRBJ1-1, with D possibly matching TRBD1 (5 bases). The sequencing used CD4+ or CD8+ T cells sorted from blood, collected in a trial of the OX40 agonist ivuxolimab. Written as DNA, the CDR3 is TGTGCCAGTAGTACCGGGACGAACACTGAAGCTTTCTTT. Translating it yields CASSTGTNTEAFF.